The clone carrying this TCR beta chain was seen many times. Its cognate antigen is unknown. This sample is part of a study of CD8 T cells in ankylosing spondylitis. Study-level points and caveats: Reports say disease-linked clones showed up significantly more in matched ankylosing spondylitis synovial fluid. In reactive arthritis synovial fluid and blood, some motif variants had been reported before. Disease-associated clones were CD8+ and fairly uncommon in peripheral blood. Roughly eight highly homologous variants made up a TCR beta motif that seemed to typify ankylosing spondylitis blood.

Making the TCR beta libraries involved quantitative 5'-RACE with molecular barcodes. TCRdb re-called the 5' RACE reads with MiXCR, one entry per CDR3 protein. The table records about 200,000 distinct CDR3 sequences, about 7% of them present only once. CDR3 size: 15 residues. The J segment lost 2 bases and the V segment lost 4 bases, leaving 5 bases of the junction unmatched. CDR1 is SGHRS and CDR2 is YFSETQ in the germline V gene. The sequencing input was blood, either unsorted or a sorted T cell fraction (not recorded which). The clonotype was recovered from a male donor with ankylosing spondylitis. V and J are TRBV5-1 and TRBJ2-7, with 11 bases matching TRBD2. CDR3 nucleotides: TGCGCCAGCAGCGAGGGACTAGCGGCGACCTACGAGCAGTACTTC. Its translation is CASSEGLAATYEQYF. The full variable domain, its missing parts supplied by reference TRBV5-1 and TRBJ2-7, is KAGVTQTPRYLIKTRGQQVTLSCSPISGHRSVSWYQQTPGQGLQFLFEYFSETQRNKGNFPGRFSGRQFSNSRSEMNVSTLELGDSALYLCASSEGLAATYEQYFGPGTRLTVT.